A selection of T cell receptor beta chains follows, all from one sample in a study of T-cell memory formation after mild COVID-19. TCRdb analysed the 5' RACE reads with MiXCR anew, one entry per CDR3 protein. Among hundreds of thousands of distinct CDR3 sequences listed, under 20% were seen once. Sequenced sample: PBMCs or a T cell subset sorted from them (not recorded which). These receptor sequences come from an adult woman who had mild COVID-19 (a few samples of this study predate the infection). Cell type and time point are not known. The CDR3 runs from the conserved cysteine through the conserved F or W. A D gene is named only where the DNA matches it firmly. Not all rows give a size; the values are once, few, many and, for expanded clones, a class.

>TRBV27|TRBD1|TRBJ1-1|NA
TGTGCCAGCAGTTTAATCGGGGACAGTGAGAAGACTGAAGCTTTCTTT
CASSLIGDSEKTEAFF
>TRBV6-5|NA|TRBJ2-7|NA
TGTGCCAGCAGTTCTTATCTAGTTAGCGGCTCCACCTACGAGCAGTACTTC
CASSSYLVSGSTYEQYF
>TRBV5-1|NA|TRBJ2-1|few
TGCGCCAGCAGCTGGGACTCTAGCAATGAGCAGTTCTTC
CASSWDSSNEQFF
>TRBV7-6|TRBD2|TRBJ2-3|few
TGTGCCAGCAGACGAACTAGCGGGGATAGCACAGATACGCAGTATTTT
CASRRTSGDSTDTQYF
>TRBV7-2|NA|TRBJ1-5|NA
TGTGCCAGCAGCTCATTACTTCAGCCCCAGCATTTT
CASSSLLQPQHF
>TRBV11-2|NA|TRBJ1-3|few
TGTGCCAGCAGCCCCAGGGGAGACTCTGGAAACACCATATATTTT
CASSPRGDSGNTIYF
>TRBV12-3/TRBV12-4|NA|TRBJ1-2|NA
TGTGCCAGCAACACCCTCCTTGTGGGGAATGGCTACACCTTC
CASNTLLVGNGYTF
>TRBV3-1|NA|TRBJ2-1|few
TGTGCCAGCAGCCCCCTAGGAGGGGGGCGGTTTAATGAGCAGTTCTTC
CASSPLGGGRFNEQFF
>TRBV5-1|NA|TRBJ2-2|NA
TGCGCCAGCAGCTTTTTGTTGAGGGGTGAAGGCACCGGGGAGCTGTTTTTT
CASSFLLRGEGTGELFF
>TRBV7-9|NA|TRBJ2-3|NA
TGTGCCAGCAGCTTTTTCCCCGAGGGGGTGGCAGATACGCAGTATTTT
CASSFFPEGVADTQYF
>TRBV5-1|NA|TRBJ1-1|few
TGCGCCAGCAGCCCGCAAATGGGGAACACTGAAGCTTTCTTT
CASSPQMGNTEAFF
>TRBV18|NA|TRBJ2-1|NA
TGTGCCAGCTCACCACCTTCGGGGCGCAATGAGCAGTTCTTC
CASSPPSGRNEQFF
>TRBV4-2|TRBD1|TRBJ2-7|NA
TGTGCCAGCAGCCAAGCCGTGAGAGCCGGACAGGGCTACGAGCAGTACTTC
CASSQAVRAGQGYEQYF
>TRBV30|NA|TRBJ2-7|NA
TGTGCCTGGAGTGTACAGATGGCCTACGAGCAGTACTTC
CAWSVQMAYEQYF
>TRBV9|NA|TRBJ2-7|few
TGTGCCAGCAGCGTACGACCAGGAATGGAGCAGTACTTC
CASSVRPGMEQYF
>TRBV5-5|NA|TRBJ2-3|few
TGTGCCAGCAGCCCAGATACCCCTAGCACAGATACGCAGTATTTT
CASSPDTPSTDTQYF
>TRBV24-1|NA|TRBJ2-2|few
TGTGCCACCAGTGATTTGGGGTTTGACACCGGGGAGCTGTTTTTT
CATSDLGFDTGELFF
>TRBV5-1|NA|TRBJ2-5|NA
TGCGCCAGCAGCTTCCGAGGGCCACCTGGGGAGGAGACCCAGTACTTC
CASSFRGPPGEETQYF
>TRBV5-1|NA|TRBJ2-5|few
TGCGCCAGCAGCACCGGGGACCTGTTGGGTATACGGGAGACCCAGTACTTC
CASSTGDLLGIRETQYF
>TRBV5-1|NA|TRBJ1-2|NA
TGCGCCAGCAGCTTGGCCGGCAGGGTGGCCTATGGCTACACCTTC
CASSLAGRVAYGYTF
>TRBV29-1|NA|TRBJ2-7|few
TGCAGCGTTGCCCCAGGGGGGGACGAGCAGTACTTC
CSVAPGGDEQYF
>TRBV18|NA|TRBJ2-4|few
TGTGCCAGCTCACTTGCCAGTAAAAACATTCAGTACTTC
CASSLASKNIQYF